This TCR beta chain was sequenced in a study of human T cells and chemical hapten exposure. Study background: There were per-sample TCR yield variations, arising mainly from small pooled library volume differences.

Stated treatment: therapeutic diphenylcyclopropenone sensitization with weekly scalp DPC. Unfractionated whole blood was the source from which total RNA was extracted. This clonotype was picked up a small number of times. The study used a library that attached unique molecular identifiers to individual cDNA molecules. From the reads, TCRdb called clonotypes with MiXCR, one entry per CDR3 protein. Of some 4,900 distinct CDR3 sequences listed, approximately 59% are singletons. The TCR originated in an adult with alopecia areata. Some clones in this sample may be carry-over from other donors' samples. This table probably holds off-target reads from a library built for another chain. This material consisted of whole blood, taken before DPC sensitization or 2, 6, or about 24 weeks after (not recorded which).

The CDR3 reads CASSLPPDASSYNSPLHF. In DNA form, the CDR3 reads TGTGCCAGCAGTCTCCCACCCGACGCGAGCTCCTATAATTCACCCCTCCACTTT. The J gene is TRBJ1-6, the V gene TRBV27, with no clear D. The CDR3 totals 18 residues. V lost 5 bases, J lost 0 bases, and 17 bases lay in between. Germline V gene data show CDR1 as MNHEY and CDR2 as SMNVEV (reference sequence).